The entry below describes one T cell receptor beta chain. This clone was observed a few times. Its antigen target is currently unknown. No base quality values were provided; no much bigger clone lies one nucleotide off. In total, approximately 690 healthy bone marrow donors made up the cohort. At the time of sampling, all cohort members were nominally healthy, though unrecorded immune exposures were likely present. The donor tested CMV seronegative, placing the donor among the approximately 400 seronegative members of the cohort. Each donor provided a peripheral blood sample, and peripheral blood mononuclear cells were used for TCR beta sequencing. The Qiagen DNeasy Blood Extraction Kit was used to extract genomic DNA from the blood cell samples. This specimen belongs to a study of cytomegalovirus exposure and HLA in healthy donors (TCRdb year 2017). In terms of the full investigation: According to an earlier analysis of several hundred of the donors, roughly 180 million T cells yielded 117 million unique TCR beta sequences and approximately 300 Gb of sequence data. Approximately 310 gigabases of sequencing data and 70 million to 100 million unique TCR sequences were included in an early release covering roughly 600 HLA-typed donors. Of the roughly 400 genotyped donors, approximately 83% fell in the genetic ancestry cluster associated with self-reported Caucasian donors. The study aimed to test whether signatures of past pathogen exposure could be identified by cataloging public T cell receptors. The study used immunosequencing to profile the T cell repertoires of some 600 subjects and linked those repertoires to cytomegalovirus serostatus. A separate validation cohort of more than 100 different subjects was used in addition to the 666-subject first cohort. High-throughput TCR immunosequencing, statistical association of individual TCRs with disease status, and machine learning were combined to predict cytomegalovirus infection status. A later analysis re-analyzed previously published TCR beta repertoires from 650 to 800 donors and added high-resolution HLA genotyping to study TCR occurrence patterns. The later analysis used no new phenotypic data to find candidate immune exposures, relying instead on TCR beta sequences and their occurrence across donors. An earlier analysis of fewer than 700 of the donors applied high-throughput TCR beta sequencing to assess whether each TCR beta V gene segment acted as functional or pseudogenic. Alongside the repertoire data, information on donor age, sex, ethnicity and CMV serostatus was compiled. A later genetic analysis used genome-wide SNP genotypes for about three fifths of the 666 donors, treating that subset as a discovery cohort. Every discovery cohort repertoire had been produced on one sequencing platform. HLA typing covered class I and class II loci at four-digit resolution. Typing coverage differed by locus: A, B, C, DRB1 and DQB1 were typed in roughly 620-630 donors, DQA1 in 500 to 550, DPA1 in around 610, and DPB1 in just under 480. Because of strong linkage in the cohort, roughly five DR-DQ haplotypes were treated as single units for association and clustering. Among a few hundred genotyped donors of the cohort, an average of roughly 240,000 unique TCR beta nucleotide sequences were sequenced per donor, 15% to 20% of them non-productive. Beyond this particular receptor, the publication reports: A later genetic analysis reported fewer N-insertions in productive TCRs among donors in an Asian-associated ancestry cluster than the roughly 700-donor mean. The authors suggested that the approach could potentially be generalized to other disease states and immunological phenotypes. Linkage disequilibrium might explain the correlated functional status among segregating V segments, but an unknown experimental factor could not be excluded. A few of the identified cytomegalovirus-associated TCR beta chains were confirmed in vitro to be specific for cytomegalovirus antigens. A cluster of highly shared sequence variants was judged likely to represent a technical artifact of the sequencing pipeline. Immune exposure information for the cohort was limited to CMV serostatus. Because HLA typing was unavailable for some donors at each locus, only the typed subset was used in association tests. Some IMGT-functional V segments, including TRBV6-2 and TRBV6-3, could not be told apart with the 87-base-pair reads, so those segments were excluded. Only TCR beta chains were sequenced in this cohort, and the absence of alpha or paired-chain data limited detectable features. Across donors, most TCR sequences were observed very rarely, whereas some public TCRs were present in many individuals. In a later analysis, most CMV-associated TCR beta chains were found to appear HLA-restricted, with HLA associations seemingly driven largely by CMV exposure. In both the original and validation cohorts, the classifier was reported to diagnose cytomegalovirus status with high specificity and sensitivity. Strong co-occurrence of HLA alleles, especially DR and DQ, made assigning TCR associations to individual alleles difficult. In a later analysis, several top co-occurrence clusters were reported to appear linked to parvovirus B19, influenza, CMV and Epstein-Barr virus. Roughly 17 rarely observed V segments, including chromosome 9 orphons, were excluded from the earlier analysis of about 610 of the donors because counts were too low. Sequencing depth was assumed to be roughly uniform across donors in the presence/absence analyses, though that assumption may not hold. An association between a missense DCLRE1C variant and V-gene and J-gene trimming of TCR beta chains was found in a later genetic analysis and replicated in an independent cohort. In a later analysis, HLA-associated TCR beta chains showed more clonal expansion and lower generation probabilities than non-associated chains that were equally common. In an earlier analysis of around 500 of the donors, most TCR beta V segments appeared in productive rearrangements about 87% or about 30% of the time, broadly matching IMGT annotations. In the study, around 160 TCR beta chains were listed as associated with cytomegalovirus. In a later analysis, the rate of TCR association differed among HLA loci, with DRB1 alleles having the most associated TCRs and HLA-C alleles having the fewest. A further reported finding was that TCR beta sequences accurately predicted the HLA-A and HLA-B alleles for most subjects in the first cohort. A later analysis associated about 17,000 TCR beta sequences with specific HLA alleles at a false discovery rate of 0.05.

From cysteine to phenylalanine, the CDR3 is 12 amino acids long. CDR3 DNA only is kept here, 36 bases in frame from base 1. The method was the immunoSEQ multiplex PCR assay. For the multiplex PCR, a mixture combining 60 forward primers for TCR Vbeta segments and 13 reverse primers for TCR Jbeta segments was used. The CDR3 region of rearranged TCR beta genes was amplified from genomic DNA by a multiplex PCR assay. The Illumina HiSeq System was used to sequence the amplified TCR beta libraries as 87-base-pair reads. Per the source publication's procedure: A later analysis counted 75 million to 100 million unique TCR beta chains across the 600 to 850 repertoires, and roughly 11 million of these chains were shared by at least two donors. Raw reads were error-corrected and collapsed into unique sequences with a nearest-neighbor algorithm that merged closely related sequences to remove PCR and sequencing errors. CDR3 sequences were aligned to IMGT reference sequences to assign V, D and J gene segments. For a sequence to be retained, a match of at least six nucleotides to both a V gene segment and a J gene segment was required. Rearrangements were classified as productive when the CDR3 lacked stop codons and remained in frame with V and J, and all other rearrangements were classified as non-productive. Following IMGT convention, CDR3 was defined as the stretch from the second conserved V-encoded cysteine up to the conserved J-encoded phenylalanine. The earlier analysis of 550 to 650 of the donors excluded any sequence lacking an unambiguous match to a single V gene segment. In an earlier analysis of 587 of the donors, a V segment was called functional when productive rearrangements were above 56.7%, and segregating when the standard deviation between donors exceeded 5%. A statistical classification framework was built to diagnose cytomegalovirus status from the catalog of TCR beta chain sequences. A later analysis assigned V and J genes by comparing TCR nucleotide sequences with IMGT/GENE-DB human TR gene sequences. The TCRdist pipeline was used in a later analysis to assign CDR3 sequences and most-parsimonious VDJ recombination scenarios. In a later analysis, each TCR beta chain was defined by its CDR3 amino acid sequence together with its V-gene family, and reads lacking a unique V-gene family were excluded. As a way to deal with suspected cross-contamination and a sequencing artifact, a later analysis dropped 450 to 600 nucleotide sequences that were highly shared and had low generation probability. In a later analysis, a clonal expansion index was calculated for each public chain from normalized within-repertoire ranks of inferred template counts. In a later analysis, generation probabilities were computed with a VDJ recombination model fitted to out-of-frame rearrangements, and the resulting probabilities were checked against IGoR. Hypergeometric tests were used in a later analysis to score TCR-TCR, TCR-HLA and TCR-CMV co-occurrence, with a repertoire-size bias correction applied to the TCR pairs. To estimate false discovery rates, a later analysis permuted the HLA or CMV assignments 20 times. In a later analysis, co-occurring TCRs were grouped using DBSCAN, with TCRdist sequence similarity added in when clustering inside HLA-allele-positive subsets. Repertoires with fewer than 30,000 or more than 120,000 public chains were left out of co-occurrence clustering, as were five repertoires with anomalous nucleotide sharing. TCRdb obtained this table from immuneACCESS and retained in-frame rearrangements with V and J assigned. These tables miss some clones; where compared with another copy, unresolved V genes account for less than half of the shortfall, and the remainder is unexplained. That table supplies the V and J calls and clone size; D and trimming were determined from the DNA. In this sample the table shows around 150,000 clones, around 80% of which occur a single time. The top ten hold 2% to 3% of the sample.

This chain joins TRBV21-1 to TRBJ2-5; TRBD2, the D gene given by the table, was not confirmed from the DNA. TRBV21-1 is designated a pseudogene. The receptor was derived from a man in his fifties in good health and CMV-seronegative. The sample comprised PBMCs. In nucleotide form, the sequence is TGTGCCAGCAGTCCCTCGGGGGACCAGAACTACTTC. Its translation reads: CASSPSGDQNYF.